Shown below are 22 T cell receptor beta chains from a single sample sequenced in a study of OX40 agonist ivuxolimab in advanced cancers. TCRdb's copy holds only in-frame clones and misses some; the assay was immunoSEQ multiplex PCR. The repertoire holds 50,000 to 65,000 clones, with about four fifths as singletons. Sequencing was performed on CD4+ or CD8+ T cells sorted from blood, taken in a trial of the OX40 agonist ivuxolimab. The receptors originated from an adult with an advanced solid tumor such as melanoma, head and neck, liver or kidney cancer.

This rearrangement joins TRBV11-2 to TRBJ2-1; D might be TRBD2 (7 bases). This CDR3 contains 16 residues. Looked up from germline, CDR1 is SGHAT and CDR2 is FQNNGV. Trimming shortened V by 5 bases and J by 5 bases, and 19 bases separated the two germline ends. This CDR3 reads CASSHLGRGGNNEQFF. DNA of the CDR3: TGTGCCAGCAGCCACCTCGGAAGGGGGGGGAACAATGAGCAGTTCTTC.

Comment on this clone: Other DNA sequences in the same sample also yield this CDR3. The chain employs TRBV11-2 and TRBJ2-7; D call uncertain. Trimming pared 1 base from V and 4 bases from J, leaving 5 bases between. The CDR3 spans 12 residues. The germline V gene encodes CDR1 SGHAT and CDR2 FQNNGV. CDR3 sequence reads: CASSLVGYEQYF. CDR3 DNA sequence: TGTGCCAGCAGCTTAGTGGGTTACGAGCAGTACTTC.

V gene TRBV6-1 combines with J gene TRBJ2-3; 7 bases line up with TRBD2. CDR3 length: 15 amino acids. The trim removed 8 bases at V and 2 bases at J, leaving 10 bases unmatched. The germline gives CDR1 MNHNS, CDR2 SASEGT. The chain's CDR3 is CASRGLLIFTDTQYF. DNA for the CDR3: TGTGCCAGCCGGGGACTACTCATATTCACAGATACGCAGTATTTT.

This clone has just one count. The gene calls are TRBV19 and TRBJ2-7; D is uncertain. Germline V gene lookup returns CDR1 LNHDA and CDR2 SQIVND (reference sequence). V lost 3 bases and J lost 5, with 23 bases in between. The CDR3 is 17 residues long. The CDR3 spells CASSIGPLGGLRHEQYF. The CDR3 nucleotides are TGTGCCAGTAGTATCGGTCCCTTGGGCGGCCTAAGGCACGAGCAGTACTTC.

This chain connects TRBV7-2 to TRBJ2-3; D unresolved. The CDR3 has 13 residues. The V gene lost 3 bases and the J gene lost 6 bases, with 10 bases spanning the gap. Germline V gene lookup returns CDR1 SGHTA and CDR2 FQGNSA. CDR3 residues: CASSFRPRDTQYF. The CDR3 DNA follows: TGTGCCAGCAGCTTTCGTCCCAGGGATACGCAGTATTTT.

The chain links TRBV6-6 to TRBJ2-1, with 7 positions matching TRBD1. V was pared by 4 bases and J by 0 bases, with 3 bases of the junction left unmatched. The CDR3 runs to 15 residues. Germline values: CDR1 MNHNY, CDR2 SVGAGI (reference sequence). In nucleotides, the CDR3 is TGTGCCAGCAGTTCACAGGGGAGCTCCTACAATGAGCAGTTCTTC. This gives the protein CASSSQGSSYNEQFF.

The chain carries TRBV2 and TRBJ2-1, with 8 bases identical to TRBD2. The V segment lost 8 bases and the J segment 0 bases; nucleotides outside the gene matches: 15. The CDR3 is 18 amino acids. In germline, CDR1 is SNHLY, CDR2 FYNNEI. Written as DNA, the CDR3 is TGTGCCAGCCGTGGACGAGCGGGGGCAACTAGCTCCTACAATGAGCAGTTCTTC. Translated: CASRGRAGATSSYNEQFF.

The rearrangement uses TRBV11-2 and TRBJ1-3; 9 positions match TRBD1. The ends lost 2 bases at V and 2 bases at J; junction bases unmatched: 1. From germline, CDR1 is SGHAT and CDR2 FQNNGV. This CDR3 comprises 15 residues. The CDR3 region has the DNA TGTGCCAGCAGCTTAAGACAGGGGGCTGGAAACACCATATATTTT. Translating gives CASSLRQGAGNTIYF. Looking up the rest from reference TRBV11-2 and TRBJ1-3 gives the full variable domain: EAGVAQSPRYKIIEKRQSVAFWCNPISGHATLYWYQQILGQGPKLLIQFQNNGVVDDSQLPKDRFSAERLKGVDSTLKIQPAKLEDSAVYLCASSLRQGAGNTIYFGEGSWLTVV.

The J gene is TRBJ2-1, the V gene TRBV4-2; D remains ambiguous. Germline V CDR1 and CDR2: LGHNA, YNFKEQ. Trimming shortened V by 4 bases and J by 9 bases, and 16 bases separated the two germline ends. The CDR3 contains 14 residues. CDR3 protein: CASSRGTGLGEQFF. CDR3 in DNA: TGTGCCAGCAGCCGGGGAACCGGGCTCGGTGAGCAGTTCTTC.

The CDR3 loop is CASSHPGTDTQYF. CDR3 nucleotides: TGTGCCAGCAGCCACCCAGGAACAGATACGCAGTATTTT. V gene TRBV7-2 combines with J gene TRBJ2-3; D call uncertain. The ends were cut back, 5 bases at V and 3 bases at J, with 9 bases in the middle. Looked up from germline, CDR1 is SGHTA and CDR2 is FQGNSA. CDR3 length: 13 residues.

V is TRBV16 and J is TRBJ2-4; possibly TRBD1 for D (5 bases). Germline V gives CDR1 KGHSY, CDR2 FQNENV. The ends were cut back, 1 base at V and 0 bases at J, with 22 bases in the middle. The CDR3 totals 20 residues. The CDR3 sequence: CASSQYFRPTVPLAKNIQYF. The CDR3 DNA reads TGTGCCAGCAGCCAATATTTCCGGCCGACAGTTCCCTTAGCCAAAAACATTCAGTACTTC.

The chain joins TRBV6-5 to TRBJ2-7, with D perhaps matching TRBD1 (6 bases). This CDR3 contains 14 residues. Germline-derived CDR1 and CDR2 are MNHEY and SVGAGI. V lost 7 bases, J lost 1 base, and 14 bases lay in between. The CDR3 region has the DNA TGTGCCAGCAACGCCCGGGACACTTCCTACGAGCAGTACTTC. Its translation: CASNARDTSYEQYF.

Written as DNA, the CDR3 is TGTGCCTGGAGTGTACGGGTGGACACTGAAGCTTTCTTT. Its translation is CAWSVRVDTEAFF. The chain recombines TRBV30 with TRBJ1-1; D is undetermined. The CDR3 runs to 13 residues. The V and J ends lost 0 bases and 3 bases respectively, with 8 bases between them. Germline CDR1 reads GTSNPN; CDR2 reads SVGIG (reference sequence).

The rearrangement joins TRBV4-2 to TRBJ2-7; TRBD2 aligns across 12 bases. From germline, CDR1 is LGHNA and CDR2 YNFKEQ. The CDR3 consists of 15 residues. After removal of 0 bases from V and 7 bases from J, the junction contained 4 bases not matched to a gene. The CDR3, as DNA: TGTGCCAGCAGCCAAGATCTAGCGGGGGGGCGTGAGCAGTACTTC. Its protein product is CASSQDLAGGREQYF.

The chain joins TRBV10-1 to TRBJ2-7; 8 positions match TRBD1. Germline loops: CDR1 WNHNN, CDR2 SYGVQD (reference sequence). The CDR3 totals 14 residues. V dropped 4 bases and J dropped 3; count of bases not matched to a gene: 5. CDR3 region: CASSVQGAGYEQYF. As DNA, the CDR3 is TGCGCCAGCAGTGTCCAGGGGGCAGGCTACGAGCAGTACTTC.

Only a few counts were recorded for this clone. The rearrangement joins TRBV5-1 to TRBJ2-7; tentative D call: TRBD1 (6 bases). V was shortened by 1 base and J by 5 bases, with 13 bases between the two germline ends. Per germline, CDR1 SGHRS and CDR2 YFSETQ. The CDR3 has 14 residues. The CDR3 sequence is CASSLTAGVNEQYF. For the CDR3, the DNA is TGCGCCAGCAGCTTGACGGCAGGGGTCAACGAGCAGTACTTC.

This sequence joins TRBV30 and TRBJ2-7, with D perhaps given as TRBD1 or TRBD2 (5 bases each). V lost 3 bases, J lost 2 bases, and 11 bases lay in between. Germline assignment: CDR1 GTSNPN and CDR2 SVGIG (reference sequence). The CDR3 covers 13 residues. The CDR3 bases are TGTGCCTGGAGCAGTGGGACGGCCTACGAGCAGTACTTC. This sequence encodes CAWSSGTAYEQYF. Drawing the rest from reference TRBV30 and TRBJ2-7, the complete variable domain is SQTIHQWPATLVQPVGSPLSLECTVEGTSNPNLYWYRQAAGRGLQLLFYSVGIGQISSEVPQNLSASRPQDRQFILSSKKLLLSDSGFYLCAWSSGTAYEQYFGPGTRLTVT.

The chain is built from TRBV30 and TRBJ2-2, with D unclear. V lost 3 bases to trimming and J lost 1 base, with 12 bases between them. Germline V gives CDR1 GTSNPN, CDR2 SVGIG (reference sequence). The CDR3 is 15 residues long. The chain's CDR3 is CAWRIRTVNTGELFF. The CDR3 nucleotides are TGTGCCTGGAGGATCCGGACGGTGAACACCGGGGAGCTGTTTTTT.

The rearrangement joins TRBV7-2 to TRBJ2-7; tentative D call: TRBD1 (6 bases). Trimming removed 1 base at V and 4 bases at J, with 14 bases between. Germline CDR1 is SGHTA and CDR2 is FQGNSA. This CDR3 region has 15 residues. CDR3 residues: CASSLGARGVYEQYF. CDR3 bases: TGTGCCAGCAGCTTAGGGGCCAGGGGCGTATACGAGCAGTACTTC. Looking up the rest from reference TRBV7-2 and TRBJ2-7 gives the full variable domain: GAGVSQSPSNKVTEKGKDVELRCDPISGHTALYWYRQSLGQGLEFLIYFQGNSAPDKSGLPSDRFSAERTGGSVSTLTIQRTQQEDSAVYLCASSLGARGVYEQYFGPGTRLTVT.

The chain couples TRBV6-1 to TRBJ1-1; 7 bases line up with TRBD1. With V trimmed by 2 bases and J by 2 bases, 2 bases remained unmatched. Germline V gives CDR1 MNHNS, CDR2 SASEGT. This CDR3 has 14 amino acids. The CDR3 spells CASSERGGNTEAFF. The CDR3 DNA follows: TGTGCCAGCAGTGAAAGAGGGGGCAACACTGAAGCTTTCTTT.

V gene TRBV25-1 combines with J gene TRBJ2-7, with D hard to call. The CDR3 extends over 15 amino acids. Germline V gene data show CDR1 as MGHDK and CDR2 as SYGVNS. The V end lost 4 bases, the J end lost 3 bases, and 16 bases lay between the germline ends. The CDR3 loop reads CASSGTGQLNYEQYF. DNA for the CDR3: TGTGCCAGCAGTGGAACCGGTCAGTTGAACTACGAGCAGTACTTC.

The chain recombines TRBV2 with TRBJ2-1, with 9 positions matching TRBD1. Germline CDR1 reads SNHLY; CDR2 reads FYNNEI. J lost 3 bases, V lost 6 bases, and 12 bases had no gene match. The CDR3 spans 17 residues. The CDR3 sequence: CASRWDPTGGNYNEQFF. DNA for the CDR3: TGTGCCAGCAGGTGGGACCCGACAGGGGGAAACTACAATGAGCAGTTCTTC. Full variable domain (missing parts from reference TRBV2 and TRBJ2-1): EPEVTQTPSHQVTQMGQEVILRCVPISNHLYFYWYRQILGQKVEFLVSFYNNEISEKSEIFDDQFSVERPDGSNFTLKIRSTKLEDSAMYFCASRWDPTGGNYNEQFFGPGTRLTVL.